The 8 T cell receptor beta chains reported below all come from one sample, sequenced in a study of control samples from healthy donors and cancer patients. Generated by immunoSEQ multiplex PCR, the TCRdb table keeps only in-frame clones and is missing some. Found here are some 89,000 clones, over 65% of them singletons; the top ten hold less than 2.5%. The sample consisted of blood. The origin of the receptors is a woman aged 40 to 50 in good health.

This sequence joins TRBV30 and TRBJ2-3; possible D gene TRBD1, 6 bases. The length of the CDR3 is 15 residues. V was trimmed by 4 bases and J by 4 bases, leaving 18 bases between them. Germline V gives CDR1 GTSNPN, CDR2 SVGIG (reference sequence). The CDR3 is CAWNRHAQGSDTQYF. The DNA of the CDR3 is TGTGCCTGGAACCGTCATGCCCAGGGGTCAGATACGCAGTATTTT.

The chain combines TRBV11-3 with TRBJ2-3, with D perhaps matching TRBD1 or TRBD2 (5 bases each). The CDR3 runs to 15 residues. The germline V gene encodes CDR1 SGHNT and CDR2 YENEEA. V was pared by 1 base and J by 1 base, with 9 bases between. The CDR3 reads CASSLGRGGTDTQYF. As DNA, the CDR3 is TGTGCCAGCAGCTTAGGACGAGGGGGCACAGATACGCAGTATTTT. The full variable domain, in which reference TRBV11-3 and TRBJ2-3 provide the parts outside the CDR3, is EAGVVQSPRYKIIEKKQPVAFWCNPISGHNTLYWYLQNLGQGPELLIRYENEEAVDDSQLPKDRFSAERLKGVDSTLKIQPAELGDSAVYLCASSLGRGGTDTQYFGPGTRLTVL.

The chain carries TRBV15 and TRBJ2-4; 7 positions match TRBD1. In germline, CDR1 is LNHNV, CDR2 YYDKDF (reference sequence). J lost 9 bases, V lost 5 bases, and 10 bases had no gene match. The CDR3 length is 14 residues. CDR3 sequence reads: CATSQGVNLGIQYF. The DNA of the CDR3 is TGTGCCACCAGCCAGGGGGTAAATTTGGGCATTCAGTACTTC.

This chain uses TRBV27 with TRBJ2-3; TRBD1 matches at 7 bases. CDR1 and CDR2 from the germline V gene are MNHEY and SMNVEV (reference sequence). The ends lost 5 bases at V and 2 bases at J; junction bases unmatched: 10. The CDR3 runs to 16 residues. CDR3 nucleotides: TGTGCCAGCAGTCTCCTAGGGGGCCGGGACACAGATACGCAGTATTTT. It translates to CASSLLGGRDTDTQYF.

The chain uses TRBV13 and TRBJ2-2, with a tentative D call TRBD2 (6 bases). The CDR3 runs 15 residues. The V and J ends lost 3 bases and 0 bases respectively, with 8 bases between them. Germline values: CDR1 PRHDT, CDR2 FYEKMQ (reference sequence). CDR3 nucleotide sequence: TGTGCCAGCAGCTTCCGGGGGACGAACACCGGGGAGCTGTTTTTT. Its translation: CASSFRGTNTGELFF.

In the case of this clone: The same CDR3 also results from other DNA sequences found in this sample. This chain joins TRBV5-1 and TRBJ1-1; D not certain. The CDR3 loop spans 11 amino acids. Germline-derived CDR1 and CDR2 are SGHRS and YFSETQ. Trimming removed 2 bases at V and 8 bases at J, with 7 bases between. Here the CDR3 DNA reads TGCGCCAGCAGCTTTGGCGGGGAAGCTTTCTTT. As protein: CASSFGGEAFF.

Only one count was recorded for this clone. The chain carries TRBV6-1 and TRBJ1-2; possibly TRBD1 for D (5 bases). The CDR3 is 13 amino acids. CDR1 and CDR2 from the germline V gene are MNHNS and SASEGT. Trimming left V 3 bases short and J 5 bases short, with 10 bases between. DNA of the CDR3: TGTGCCAGCAGTGACAGGGAGAGGTATGGCTACACCTTC. Translated: CASSDRERYGYTF.

The V gene is TRBV13, the J gene TRBJ2-1, with TRBD1 matching over 10 bases. V gave up 4 bases and J gave up 5 bases; unmatched junction bases: 29. The CDR3 totals 23 residues. CDR1 and CDR2 from the germline V gene are PRHDT and FYEKMQ (reference sequence). CDR3 residues: CASSSRSYEFPGTGAIMDNEQFF. CDR3 nucleotide sequence: TGTGCCAGCAGCTCCCGCTCCTATGAATTTCCCGGGACAGGGGCGATTATGGACAATGAGCAGTTCTTC.